This T cell receptor (beta chain) was recorded in a study of PD-1 blockade in classical Hodgkin lymphoma. Overall study: Nivolumab was given intravenously to patients at 3 mg/kg every 2 weeks.

Profiling relied on immunoSEQ multiplex PCR, and the TCRdb table lists in-frame clones only, not all of them. The profile covers roughly 60,000 clones, with under 95% appearing a single time and about 9.4% taken by the ten largest. Time point defined: cycle 4 day 1 (C4D1), after less than seven weeks of nivolumab. Each patient's relapse followed autologous stem cell transplantation, and brentuximab vedotin exposure varied. V lost 0 bases to trimming and J lost 5 bases; unmatched junction nucleotides: 4. This CDR3 is 14 amino acids long. The germline V gene encodes CDR1 SGHRS and CDR2 YFSETQ. As concerns this clone: Its antigen is as yet unknown.

Study-wide points: Repertoires differed for reasons still undefined, possibly disease activity or prior therapy. Reported findings placed baseline TCR diversity lower in newly diagnosed patients (compared with healthy donors). Those starting nivolumab under 1 year post-ASCT were excluded.

This clonotype was obtained from a human donor with classical Hodgkin lymphoma. This material consisted of peripheral blood mononuclear cells (PBMCs), taken before the fourth cycle of nivolumab. The rearrangement links TRBV5-1 to TRBJ1-2; 7 bases fit TRBD1. CDR3 in amino acids: CASSLDRGGYGYTF. The CDR3 DNA follows: TGCGCCAGCAGCTTGGACAGGGGCGGGTATGGCTACACCTTC.